This T cell receptor (beta chain) was captured in a study of CD8+ T cells in alopecia areata (dated by TCRdb to 2016 to 2019). Regarding the study in general: The treated patients, all with moderate-to-severe alopecia areata, were enrolled in an open-label pilot trial of oral tofacitinib given at 5 to 10 mg twice daily. Tofacitinib was given for 6 to 18 months, followed by 6 months of follow-up off drug to assess delayed response and recurrence. In treated patients, disease severity was measured using the SALT score, which gives the percentage of scalp surface area affected. In both human patients and the C3H/HeJ mouse model, the study applied high-throughput TCRbeta sequencing to look at T cell clonal expansion in alopecia areata. On the human side, TCRbeta sequencing was run on scalp tissue and on sorted CD4+ and CD8+ peripheral blood T cells from healthy controls and from alopecia areata patients with either patchy or totalis/universalis disease. Patients on tofacitinib were biopsied at baseline and after 4 and 24 weeks of treatment, and several of the patients also had a later scalp biopsy. Scalp clonality was compared across normal scalp (n=4), patchy alopecia areata scalp (n=8), and alopecia totalis/universalis scalp (n=8). RNA was obtained with the PAXgene miRNA kit for fixed scalp, the miRNeasy kit for PBMCs, and the RNeasy kit for mouse skin. immunoSEQ multiplex PCR using 35 Vbeta forward primers and 13 Jbeta reverse primers was used to amplify TCRbeta CDR3 regions. What the work shows at the level of the full study, not this receptor alone: The treated cohort was small, with a single nonresponder, so links between baseline CD8+ expansion and response need larger studies. Tofacitinib significantly lowered scalp clonality and the number of expanded CD8+ clones among the top 100 scalp clones. Many expanded lesional clones persisted in scalp and blood during tofacitinib treatment, which may partly explain relapse after stopping treatment. Shared TCR sequences between patients were less evident than in mice, which may be partly attributable to HLA diversity in the patient population. Compared with normal scalp, lesional scalp had higher clonality and more expanded CD8+ clones, particularly in alopecia totalis/universalis, a pattern that suggests antigenic drive. Unlike mouse skin, which is dominated by gammadelta T cells, normal human skin has resident alphabeta T cells that are also sequenced, and this complicates analysis of the scalp TCR repertoire.

The intended sense of this specimen's treatment or condition label: oral pan-JAK inhibitor, 5-10 mg twice daily. Peripheral blood and lesional scalp punch biopsies were obtained from patients with alopecia areata. PBMCs were isolated by density centrifugation and stained for CD3, CD4 and CD8, and CD4+ and CD8+ T cells were sorted on a FACSAria. This clone appeared a single time. Its antigen has not been determined. The input lacks base qualities; no much larger clone sits a single base away. Libraries came from the immunoSEQ multiplex PCR assay. To provide template for TCR sequencing, every sample had RNA extracted and reverse transcribed into cDNA. SuperScript III was used to make first-strand cDNA, primed with a 2:1 mix of oligo-dT and random hexamers. A synthetic immune receptor repertoire was used to measure amplification bias, and any remaining bias was corrected computationally. The study's own analysis went as follows. Raw reads were preprocessed to remove errors, and CDR3 was defined according to IMGT conventions as the region from the conserved cysteine to phenylalanine. Clonality was computed by normalizing Shannon entropy by log2 of the number of productive unique TCRs and subtracting the result from 1. CD4 or CD8 identity of scalp clones was inferred by cross-referencing scalp TCRbeta sequences with sorted blood CD4 and CD8 repertoires. TCRdb retrieved this table from immuneACCESS and kept in-frame rearrangements only. Not all clones are present; in checked studies, unresolved V genes account for under half, and no reason is known for the remainder. V, J and clone size reflect that table, while D and trimming were determined from the DNA. For this sample there are about 180,000 clones; 58% appear just once. The top ten constitute about a sixth of the sample.

The germline ends are 9 bases apart after V is trimmed by 2 bases and J by 4 bases. The CDR3 spans 14 residues, from the cysteine through the phenylalanine. Of all the DNA, just the CDR3 is kept, 42 bases in frame from base 1. CDR1 and CDR2 are read off the germline V gene as MNHEY and SVGAGI. The source of this sequence is a human donor with alopecia areata. Recombination joined TRBV6-5 with TRBJ1-5, and the D gene may be TRBD1, 6 bases matching. Source: CD4+ T cells sorted from blood, taken at approximately week 60, from a patient treated with tofacitinib. CDR3 region: CASSYRQGNQPQHF. In nucleotides, the sequence is TGTGCCAGCAGTTACCGGCAGGGGAATCAGCCCCAGCATTTT.